Described below is a single T cell receptor beta chain sequence and its context. Original processing methods: For nucleated cells, counts were estimated from reference gene primer amplification. Profiling relied on immunoSEQ multiplex PCR, and the TCRdb table lists in-frame clones only, not all of them. Clonal size and the V and J genes are those of that table, whereas D and trimming came from the DNA. The repertoire holds a few hundred thousand clones, with roughly 90% as singletons. This entry comes from a study of blood T cell repertoires in COVID-19. Study-wide context: Acute-phase and convalescent COVID-19 samples originated in the United States, Italy and Spain. T cells, B-cell-depleted T cells, or PBMCs provided the cDNA or gDNA that served as material.

CDR3 size: 14 residues. Trimming removed 4 bases at V and 2 bases at J, with 9 bases between. CDR1 is LGHDT, CDR2 YNNKEL, per germline (reference sequence). The origin of this receptor is a woman aged 55-70 years with acute or convalescent COVID-19. The material sequenced was peripheral blood. This chain uses TRBV3-1 (or the pseudogene TRBV3-2) with TRBJ1-3; D is unresolved. The CDR3 DNA reads TGTGCCAGCAGCCCTCCGGGAGCTGGAAACACCATATATTTT. Translated, it gives CASSPPGAGNTIYF.